Following are 23 T cell receptor beta chains from one sample sequenced in a study of blood T cell repertoires in COVID-19. The repertoire was sequenced with immunoSEQ multiplex PCR; TCRdb's copy has only in-frame clones and lacks some. In the table there are about 92,000 clones, roughly 70% of which are singletons. Material: peripheral blood. These receptors were collected from a woman aged 60 to 75 in a cohort sampled during active or convalescent COVID-19.

V gene TRBV7-2 combines with J gene TRBJ2-1; 7 positions agree with TRBD1. Germline V gene sequence: CDR1 SGHTA, CDR2 FQGNSA. With 2 bases clipped from V and 7 bases from J, the junction kept 2 bases outside the gene matches. The CDR3 has 13 residues. The chain's CDR3 is CASSLYRGNEQFF. CDR3 sequence (DNA): TGTGCCAGCAGCTTATACAGGGGAAATGAGCAGTTCTTC.

This clone turned up a few times. The V gene is TRBV11-2, the J gene TRBJ1-1, with 7 bases fitting TRBD1. V shed 5 bases, J shed 6 bases, and the junction held 9 bases outside the gene matches. Germline V gives CDR1 SGHAT, CDR2 FQNNGV. The CDR3 sequence is 14 residues long. CDR3 in DNA: TGTGCCAGCAGCGTAGGGACAGATAGGGCTGAAGCTTTCTTT. This sequence encodes CASSVGTDRAEAFF.

V is TRBV7-9 and J is TRBJ1-2; 8 bases match TRBD1. Germline lookup yields CDR1 SEHNR and CDR2 FQNEAQ (reference sequence). Losses at the gene ends were 5 bases for V and 3 bases for J; bases not matched to a gene: 8. This CDR3 comprises 15 residues. The CDR3 sequence: CASSPGQGPHYGYTF. The CDR3 bases are TGTGCCAGCAGCCCAGGACAGGGACCACACTATGGCTACACCTTC.

This chain links TRBV2 with TRBJ2-7, with D perhaps TRBD2 (6 bases). Germline-derived CDR1 and CDR2 are SNHLY and FYNNEI. V lost 6 bases and J lost 2, with 11 bases in between. The CDR3 runs to 13 residues. DNA of the CDR3: TGTGCCAGCAGAGGGAGGTTCACCTACGAGCAGTACTTC. Its protein product is CASRGRFTYEQYF.

V gene TRBV14 combines with J gene TRBJ2-7; D perhaps matches TRBD2 (7 bases). The CDR3 spans 15 residues. Germline CDR1 SGHDN, CDR2 FVKESK. V was cut by 0 bases and J by 5 bases, with 14 bases left in between. The CDR3 region is CASSQDEPGGHEQYF. CDR3 in DNA: TGTGCCAGCAGCCAAGATGAACCGGGGGGCCACGAGCAGTACTTC.

The chain links TRBV9 to TRBJ2-5, with TRBD2 matching 10 bases. There are 15 residues in the CDR3. V gave up 2 bases and J gave up 5 bases; unmatched junction bases: 6. Germline-derived CDR1 and CDR2 are SGDLS and YYNGEE. The DNA for the CDR3 is TGTGCCAGCAGCGTCCTAGCGGGGGTTTGGGAGACCCAGTACTTC. Protein product: CASSVLAGVWETQYF. The full variable domain, rest sourced from reference TRBV9 and TRBJ2-5, is DSGVTQTPKHLITATGQRVTLRCSPRSGDLSVYWYQQSLDQGLQFLIQYYNGEERAKGNILERFSAQQFPDLHSELNLSSLELGDSALYFCASSVLAGVWETQYFGPGTRLLVL.

This clone appeared a few times. The chain is built from TRBV3-1 (or the pseudogene TRBV3-2) and TRBJ2-3; TRBD2 is a possible D gene (5 bases). The CDR3 consists of 16 residues. V lost 4 bases and J 3 bases, leaving 17 bases between the germline ends. Per germline, CDR1 LGHDT and CDR2 YNNKEL (reference sequence). The CDR3 spells CASSPIRPRGTDTQYF. Written as DNA, the CDR3 is TGTGCCAGCAGCCCTATCCGGCCTAGAGGGACAGATACGCAGTATTTT.

This clone turned up a few times. CDR3 bases: TGTGCCAGCAGCCGCGGCGGGGGGATCTTCAACAATGAGCAGTTCTTC. Translating gives CASSRGGGIFNNEQFF. The rearrangement joins TRBV9 to TRBJ2-1, with TRBD2 identical over 8 bases. This CDR3 is built from 16 residues. V lost 4 bases, J lost 5 bases, and 11 bases stayed unmatched. CDR1 SGDLS and CDR2 YYNGEE come from the germline V gene.

The chain joins TRBV30 to TRBJ2-7; TRBD2 might be the D (5 bases). CDR3 length: 12 residues. The V and J ends lost 2 bases and 2 bases respectively, with 7 bases between them. Germline CDR1 is GTSNPN and CDR2 is SVGIG (reference sequence). The CDR3 is CAWSTGAYEQYF. Here the CDR3 DNA reads TGTGCCTGGAGTACCGGGGCCTACGAGCAGTACTTC.

The V and J genes are TRBV18 and TRBJ1-2; D unclear. Looked up from germline, CDR1 is KGHSH and CDR2 is LQKENI. V shed 4 bases and J shed 7 bases, with 10 bases lying between them. CDR3 length: 12 amino acids. The CDR3 region has the DNA TGTGCCAGCTCACACGGGGATAGTGGCTACACCTTC. It yields the protein CASSHGDSGYTF.

This sequence joins TRBV7-2 and TRBJ2-3, with 12 bases lining up with TRBD2. CDR1 is SGHTA, CDR2 FQGNSA, per germline. The CDR3 runs 19 residues. V lost 5 bases to trimming and J lost 6 bases; unmatched junction nucleotides: 18. The CDR3 region is CASSATGLSSGGAMDTQYF. The CDR3 bases are TGTGCCAGCAGCGCGACGGGGTTATCTAGCGGGGGGGCCATGGATACGCAGTATTTT.

The V call is TRBV5-5, the J call TRBJ1-1; 10 bases line up with TRBD1. Unmatched junction bases numbered 6, after V lost 0 bases and J lost 1 base. This CDR3 is 17 amino acids long. CDR1 and CDR2 (germline): SGHKS, YYEKEE (reference sequence). CDR3 bases: TGTGCCAGCAGCTTGGCTTATCGGGACAGGGGGAACACTGAAGCTTTCTTT. It is translated as CASSLAYRDRGNTEAFF. Full variable domain (outside the CDR3, taken from reference TRBV5-5 and TRBJ1-1): DAGVTQSPTHLIKTRGQQVTLRCSPISGHKSVSWYQQVLGQGPQFIFQYYEKEERGRGNFPDRFSARQFPNYSSELNVNALLLGDSALYLCASSLAYRDRGNTEAFFGQGTRLTVV.

This rearrangement joins TRBV2 to TRBJ1-2, with 10 bases fitting TRBD1. V dropped 7 bases and J dropped 6; count of bases not matched to a gene: 8. This CDR3 contains 14 residues. CDR1 and CDR2 from the germline V gene are SNHLY and FYNNEI. The CDR3 reads CASKERTGGDGYTF. DNA of the CDR3: TGTGCCAGCAAAGAACGGACAGGGGGGGATGGCTACACCTTC.

The chain joins TRBV18 to TRBJ1-5; D unresolved. In germline, CDR1 is KGHSH, CDR2 LQKENI. The germline V and J ends were trimmed by 3 bases and 3 bases, with 6 bases remaining between them. There are 13 residues in the CDR3. CDR3 nucleotide sequence: TGTGCCAGCTCACCGGCTTTCAATCAGCCCCAGCATTTT. Its protein product is CASSPAFNQPQHF.

The chain carries TRBV5-6 and TRBJ2-4; TRBD1 matches 9 bases. Germline values: CDR1 SGHDT, CDR2 YYEEEE. The CDR3 sequence is 16 residues long. The V gene end was trimmed by 4 bases and the J gene end by 6 bases; junction bases not matched to a gene: 11. DNA for the CDR3: TGTGCCAGCAGCCGAACAGGGGGCTCTGGGGGAAACATTCAGTACTTC. It yields the protein CASSRTGGSGGNIQYF.

This clone was counted many times. The genes are TRBV3-1 (or the pseudogene TRBV3-2) and TRBJ2-3, with 7 bases lining up with TRBD2. The trim removed 6 bases at V and 4 bases at J, leaving 13 bases unmatched. The CDR3 has 16 amino acids. CDR1 and CDR2 from the germline V gene are LGHDT and YNNKEL (reference sequence). The CDR3 loop is CASSDSLPSGPDTQYF. The CDR3 DNA reads TGTGCCAGCAGTGACAGTTTGCCTAGCGGTCCAGATACGCAGTATTTT.

The chain is built from TRBV19 and TRBJ2-7, with 8 positions matching TRBD2. Trimming cost V 3 bases and J 0 bases; bases outside gene matches: 4. The CDR3 has 15 amino acids. Looked up from germline, CDR1 is LNHDA and CDR2 is SQIVND (reference sequence). The CDR3 loop is CASSIGLAGSYEQYF. The CDR3 bases are TGTGCCAGTAGTATTGGGCTAGCGGGCTCCTACGAGCAGTACTTC.

The V gene is TRBV7-9, the J gene TRBJ1-1; D gene ambiguous. V dropped 5 bases and J dropped 5 bases, with 12 bases sitting between them. This CDR3 spans 13 amino acids. From germline, CDR1 is SEHNR and CDR2 FQNEAQ (reference sequence). In DNA, the CDR3 is TGTGCCAGCAGCGAGAGACAATATACTGAAGCTTTCTTT. Translating gives CASSERQYTEAFF.

This clone was observed many times. The CDR3 bases are TGCGCCAGCAGCTCTCAGGGGACCCCCTCCTATGGCTACACCTTC. Amino acids: CASSSQGTPSYGYTF. The rearrangement joins TRBV5-1 to TRBJ1-2; D might be TRBD1 (6 bases). The V and J ends lost 3 bases and 4 bases respectively, with 16 bases between them. Germline V gives CDR1 SGHRS, CDR2 YFSETQ. CDR3 length: 15 amino acids.

This sequence joins TRBV2 and TRBJ1-1, with D perhaps TRBD1 (6 bases). Germline CDR1 is SNHLY and CDR2 is FYNNEI. This CDR3 comprises 13 residues. Trimming stripped 5 bases from V and 8 bases from J, with 15 bases between. In nucleotides, the CDR3 is TGTGCCAGCAGTACACAGGGCCTTAGGGAAGCTTTCTTT. Residues: CASSTQGLREAFF.

The chain uses TRBV27 and TRBJ2-7, with TRBD1 identical over 9 bases. The germline V gene has CDR1 MNHEY and CDR2 SMNVEV (reference sequence). The CDR3 is 14 residues long. V lost 6 bases and J lost 6; bases outside the gene matches: 9. CDR3 nucleotides: TGTGCCAGCAGCCCGGGACAGGGTTATCCCGAGCAGTACTTC. It yields the protein CASSPGQGYPEQYF.

V usage is TRBV2 and J usage is TRBJ1-2, with TRBD1 matching over 8 bases. This CDR3 region has 13 residues. CDR1 and CDR2 (germline): SNHLY, FYNNEI. V shed 7 bases, J shed 7 bases, and the junction held 8 bases outside the gene matches. The CDR3 DNA follows: TGTGCCAGCAACGGACAGGGTTGGTTTGGCTACACCTTC. Translating gives CASNGQGWFGYTF.

This clone appeared a single time. The chain uses TRBV21-1 and TRBJ2-6; the table's D call, TRBD1, was not checked against the DNA. TRBV21-1 is assigned pseudogene status. The CDR3 covers 17 residues. The CDR3 sequence is CASSRGPGGSGANVLTF. The CDR3 DNA follows: TGTGCCAGCAGCCGAGGGCCAGGGGGCTCCGGGGCCAACGTCCTGACTTTC.